These 5 T cell receptor beta chains were all obtained from the same sample, sequenced in a study of beta chain features in type 1 diabetes. Sequencing targeted expressed TCRB transcripts, as all isolated RNA had been reverse transcribed. Sequenced by immunoSEQ multiplex PCR; TCRdb stores in-frame clones only, minus some. The table records hundreds of thousands of clones, about 32% of them present only once. The sample taken for sequencing was naive CD4+ T cells from blood. The receptors were gathered from a man in his late teens or twenties in good health.

This clone was detected only once. The V call is TRBV11-2, the J call TRBJ1-4; no clear D gene. This CDR3 is 14 amino acids long. Germline V CDR1 and CDR2: SGHAT, FQNNGV. V lost 0 bases and J 5 bases, leaving 7 bases between the germline ends. Here the CDR3 reads CASSLDTANEKLFF. For the CDR3, the DNA is TGTGCCAGCAGCTTAGATACAGCGAATGAAAAACTGTTTTTT.

This clone has more than one count but fewer than ten. J is TRBJ2-1 and V is TRBV29-1; 10 bases are a match to TRBD2. The J segment lost 4 bases and the V segment lost 6 bases, leaving 6 bases of the junction unmatched. This CDR3 region has 14 residues. From germline, CDR1 is SQVTM and CDR2 ANQGSEA. The CDR3: CSVHGLAEYNEQFF. CDR3 coding DNA: TGCAGCGTCCATGGACTAGCGGAATACAATGAGCAGTTCTTC.

This clone was seen only a few times. V is TRBV7-2 and J is TRBJ2-2; D might be TRBD2 (5 bases). Per the germline V gene, CDR1 is SGHTA and CDR2 is FQGNSA. The CDR3 covers 13 residues. Trimming pared 2 bases from V and 6 bases from J, leaving 7 bases between. CDR3 in DNA: TGTGCCAGCAGCTTATCGGGGTCCGGGGAGCTGTTTTTT. Its translation is CASSLSGSGELFF. Variable domain in full (rest from reference TRBV7-2 and TRBJ2-2): GAGVSQSPSNKVTEKGKDVELRCDPISGHTALYWYRQSLGQGLEFLIYFQGNSAPDKSGLPSDRFSAERTGGSVSTLTIQRTQQEDSAVYLCASSLSGSGELFFGEGSRLTVL.

The CDR3 spells CASSQSAGGSTDTQYF. For the CDR3, the DNA is TGTGCCAGCAGCCAGTCCGCGGGCGGGAGTACAGATACGCAGTATTTT. This chain uses TRBV7-8 with TRBJ2-3; 7 bases align to TRBD2. V shed 5 bases, J shed 3 bases, and the junction held 11 bases outside the gene matches. Germline V gene lookup returns CDR1 SGHVS and CDR2 FQNEAQ. CDR3 length: 16 amino acids. The whole variable domain, filled in from reference TRBV7-8 and TRBJ2-3, reads GAGVSQSPRYKVAKRGQDVALRCDPISGHVSLFWYQQALGQGPEFLTYFQNEAQLDKSGLPSDRFFAERPEGSVSTLKIQRTQQEDSAVYLCASSQSAGGSTDTQYFGPGTRLTVL.

The chain couples TRBV9 to TRBJ2-7; 9 nucleotides agree with TRBD1. The trim removed 0 bases at V and 7 bases at J, leaving 11 bases unmatched. The CDR3 is 16 amino acids. Germline CDR1 reads SGDLS; CDR2 reads YYNGEE. This CDR3 is CASSVGLRDREFEQYF. The DNA of the CDR3 is TGTGCCAGCAGCGTAGGCTTAAGGGACAGGGAGTTTGAGCAGTACTTC. Variable domain in full (rest from reference TRBV9 and TRBJ2-7): DSGVTQTPKHLITATGQRVTLRCSPRSGDLSVYWYQQSLDQGLQFLIQYYNGEERAKGNILERFSAQQFPDLHSELNLSSLELGDSALYFCASSVGLRDREFEQYFGPGTRLTVT.